The 21 T cell receptor beta chains in this list originate from one sample, sequenced in a study of human versus mouse CDR3 diversity and MHC coevolution. Method: immunoSEQ multiplex PCR; TCRdb's copy keeps in-frame clones and lacks some. The sample holds about 81,000 clones, 90% to 95% seen once. The specimen was naive CD4+ T cells from blood. The subset here: CD45RO-negative CD62L-positive naive CD4 T cells. The source is a person aged 25 to 75 in good health.

The chain employs TRBV7-2 and TRBJ2-7, with a weak D call TRBD1 (6 bases). The germline gives CDR1 SGHTA, CDR2 FQGNSA. The V end lost 1 base, the J end lost 2 bases, and 9 bases lay between the germline ends. The CDR3 consists of 14 residues. CDR3 in DNA: TGTGCCAGCAGCTTAGGACAGGTAACCTACGAGCAGTACTTC. It yields the protein CASSLGQVTYEQYF.

This clone was seen just once. V usage is TRBV9 and J usage is TRBJ2-7, with 8 bases identical to TRBD1. V lost 4 bases, J lost 5 bases, and 11 bases stayed unmatched. The CDR3 has 15 residues. Germline V gene lookup returns CDR1 SGDLS and CDR2 YYNGEE. CDR3 nucleotide sequence: TGTGCCAGCAGCCTTAGCAGTGCAGGGGGCAACGAGCAGTACTTC. Translation gives CASSLSSAGGNEQYF.

The chain links TRBV2 to TRBJ1-2, with a weak D call TRBD1 (6 bases). V lost 2 bases, J lost 5 bases, and 15 bases lay in between. CDR3 length equals 15 residues. Germline V gene lookup returns CDR1 SNHLY and CDR2 FYNNEI. The CDR3 nucleotides read TGTGCCAGCAGTGAATCCGGGGGGGCTCGGTATGGCTACACCTTC. Its protein product is CASSESGGARYGYTF.

The chain couples TRBV6-6 to TRBJ2-3; D is unclear. This CDR3 has 12 residues. Per the germline V gene, CDR1 is MNHNY and CDR2 is SVGAGI (reference sequence). Trimming stripped 5 bases from V and 6 bases from J, with 9 bases between. In nucleotides, the CDR3 is TGTGCCAGCAGTCTACTTAAGGATACGCAGTATTTT. Protein sequence: CASSLLKDTQYF.

The rearrangement joins TRBV20-1 to TRBJ2-1; no clear D gene. This CDR3 contains 11 residues. The V gene lost 6 bases and the J gene lost 1 base, with 4 bases spanning the gap. Looked up from germline, CDR1 is DFQATT and CDR2 is SNEGSKA (reference sequence). The CDR3 spells CSARSYNEQFF. The CDR3 DNA follows: TGCAGTGCCCGGTCCTACAATGAGCAGTTCTTC.

This clone has a single count. The rearrangement joins TRBV18 to TRBJ1-5; D may be TRBD1 (5 bases). Trimming took off 3 bases at V and 3 bases at J, with 12 bases between the two ends. CDR3 length: 15 amino acids. Germline loops: CDR1 KGHSH, CDR2 LQKENI. The CDR3 nucleotides are TGTGCCAGCTCACCGAACCAGGGCATCAATCAGCCCCAGCATTTT. As protein: CASSPNQGINQPQHF.

The chain combines TRBV21-1 with TRBJ2-7; the DNA was not compared with TRBD2, the D call given in the table. TRBV21-1 constitutes a pseudogene. The CDR3 length is 16 residues. Here the CDR3 reads CASRNFDSGRGHEQYF. The CDR3 nucleotides are TGTGCCAGCAGAAATTTTGATAGCGGGAGAGGCCACGAGCAGTACTTC.

V is TRBV12-5 and J is TRBJ2-1; 8 nucleotides line up with TRBD1. V shed 6 bases and J 0 bases; nucleotides not matched to a gene: 4. The CDR3 sequence is 15 residues long. Germline CDR1 LGHNT, CDR2 FRNRAP. The CDR3 here is CASGPDRGSYNEQFF. Written as DNA, the CDR3 is TGTGCTAGTGGCCCCGACAGGGGCTCCTACAATGAGCAGTTCTTC.

The chain carries TRBV4-3 and TRBJ2-1, with 10 bases lining up with TRBD2. CDR1 is LGHNA and CDR2 is YSLEER in the germline V gene. The J segment lost 2 bases and the V segment lost 0 bases, leaving 1 base of the junction unmatched. This CDR3 is built from 16 residues. The CDR3 spells CASSQDLAGAYNEQFF. CDR3 nucleotides: TGCGCCAGCAGCCAAGACCTAGCGGGAGCCTACAATGAGCAGTTCTTC.

This chain connects TRBV30 to TRBJ2-7; 9 positions match TRBD1. With 2 bases clipped from V and 3 bases from J, the junction kept 8 bases outside the gene matches. The length of the CDR3 is 15 residues. In germline, CDR1 is GTSNPN, CDR2 SVGIG (reference sequence). CDR3 nucleotide sequence: TGTGCCTGGAGTCTACAGGGGGCCCTACTCTACGAGCAGTACTTC. Its protein product is CAWSLQGALLYEQYF.

The chain combines TRBV7-6 with TRBJ2-7; D gene uncertain. The V and J ends lost 0 bases and 1 base respectively, with 4 bases between them. CDR1 and CDR2 from the germline V gene are SGHVS and FNYEAQ. This CDR3 spans 13 amino acids. The CDR3 DNA reads as TGTGCCAGCAGCTTAGCGGAGTCCTACGAGCAGTACTTC. It is translated as CASSLAESYEQYF.

The rearrangement joins TRBV6-1 to TRBJ1-1, with 8 bases that match TRBD1. The CDR3 contains 13 residues. The J segment lost 1 base and the V segment lost 8 bases, leaving 3 bases of the junction unmatched. The germline V gene encodes CDR1 MNHNS and CDR2 SASEGT. The chain's CDR3 is CASPGQANTEAFF. The DNA of the CDR3 is TGTGCCAGCCCGGGACAGGCGAACACTGAAGCTTTCTTT.

This chain uses TRBV2 with TRBJ2-7, with unresolved D. Germline CDR1 SNHLY, CDR2 FYNNEI. This CDR3 contains 12 residues. V lost 2 bases to trimming and J lost 1 base, with 3 bases between them. This CDR3 reads CASSEQSYEQYF. In DNA form, the CDR3 reads TGTGCCAGCAGTGAACAGTCCTACGAGCAGTACTTC.

The rearrangement links TRBV9 to TRBJ2-2, with 9 bases identical to TRBD2. CDR3 length equals 13 residues. The J segment lost 6 bases and the V segment lost 7 bases, leaving 4 bases of the junction unmatched. Germline CDR1 and CDR2: SGDLS and YYNGEE. CDR3 in DNA: TGTGCCAGCCGCCGCGGGGGGGCCGGGGAGCTGTTTTTT. Amino acid sequence: CASRRGGAGELFF. The full variable domain, completed using reference TRBV9 and TRBJ2-2, is DSGVTQTPKHLITATGQRVTLRCSPRSGDLSVYWYQQSLDQGLQFLIQYYNGEERAKGNILERFSAQQFPDLHSELNLSSLELGDSALYFCASRRGGAGELFFGEGSRLTVL.

V is TRBV7-3 and J is TRBJ2-1; 10 bases are shared with TRBD2. Germline V lookup: CDR1 SGHTA, CDR2 FQGTGA. CDR3 size: 15 residues. Losses at the gene ends were 1 base for V and 10 bases for J; bases not matched to a gene: 7. The CDR3 region is CASSLNSGGPWEQFF. CDR3 sequence (DNA): TGTGCCAGCAGCTTAAATAGCGGGGGGCCTTGGGAGCAGTTCTTC.

The chain is built from TRBV18 and TRBJ1-3; D not resolved. Looked up from germline, CDR1 is KGHSH and CDR2 is LQKENI. The CDR3 is 16 residues long. V was pared by 2 bases and J by 0 bases, with 11 bases between. CDR3 nucleotide sequence: TGTGCCAGCTCACCAGGTAGTCCGCGCTCTGGAAACACCATATATTTT. Translating it yields CASSPGSPRSGNTIYF.

CDR3 residues: CASSFAGTGKNEQFF. DNA for the CDR3: TGCGCCAGCAGCTTCGCCGGGACAGGGAAAAATGAGCAGTTCTTC. The genes are TRBV5-1 and TRBJ2-1, with TRBD1 identical over 9 bases. The CDR3 has 15 amino acids. Unmatched junction bases numbered 7, after V lost 2 bases and J lost 7 bases. From germline, CDR1 is SGHRS and CDR2 YFSETQ. Supplemented by reference TRBV5-1 and TRBJ2-1, the full variable domain reads KAGVTQTPRYLIKTRGQQVTLSCSPISGHRSVSWYQQTPGQGLQFLFEYFSETQRNKGNFPGRFSGRQFSNSRSEMNVSTLELGDSALYLCASSFAGTGKNEQFFGPGTRLTVL.

This chain uses TRBV9 with TRBJ2-6, with D possibly TRBD2 on 6 matching bases. The germline V gene has CDR1 SGDLS and CDR2 YYNGEE. The CDR3 covers 18 residues. The germline V and J ends were trimmed by 3 bases and 2 bases, with 18 bases remaining between them. In DNA form, the CDR3 reads TGTGCCAGCAGCGAGCCCCGGGGGAAGGGAACTGGGGCCAACGTCCTGACTTTC. Translation: CASSEPRGKGTGANVLTF.

This chain uses TRBV11-1 with TRBJ1-3; D unclear. The CDR3 is made up of 15 amino acids. Trimming left V 0 bases short and J 0 bases short, with 6 bases between. In germline, CDR1 is SGHAT, CDR2 FQDESV (reference sequence). The CDR3 DNA sequence: TGTGCCAGCAGCTTAGCGCGCCTCTCTGGAAACACCATATATTTT. Translated: CASSLARLSGNTIYF.

This rearrangement joins TRBV7-7 to TRBJ2-1; 11 positions match TRBD2. Losses at the gene ends were 1 base for V and 0 bases for J; bases not matched to a gene: 8. The CDR3 runs 19 residues. Germline CDR1 SSHAT, CDR2 FNYEAQ (reference sequence). The CDR3 DNA follows: TGTGCCAGCAGCTTAGGGGTAGCGGGAGGGCCTAACTCCTACAATGAGCAGTTCTTC. Protein sequence: CASSLGVAGGPNSYNEQFF.

This sequence joins TRBV7-9 and TRBJ2-5; tentative D call: TRBD2 (6 bases). Deletions cut 5 bases from V and 5 bases from J, with 18 bases between. CDR1 and CDR2 (germline): SEHNR, FQNEAQ (reference sequence). This CDR3 has 15 amino acids. CDR3 sequence: CASSPAGLPGETQYF. The DNA of the CDR3 is TGTGCCAGCAGCCCCGCGGGGCTCCCGGGGGAGACCCAGTACTTC.